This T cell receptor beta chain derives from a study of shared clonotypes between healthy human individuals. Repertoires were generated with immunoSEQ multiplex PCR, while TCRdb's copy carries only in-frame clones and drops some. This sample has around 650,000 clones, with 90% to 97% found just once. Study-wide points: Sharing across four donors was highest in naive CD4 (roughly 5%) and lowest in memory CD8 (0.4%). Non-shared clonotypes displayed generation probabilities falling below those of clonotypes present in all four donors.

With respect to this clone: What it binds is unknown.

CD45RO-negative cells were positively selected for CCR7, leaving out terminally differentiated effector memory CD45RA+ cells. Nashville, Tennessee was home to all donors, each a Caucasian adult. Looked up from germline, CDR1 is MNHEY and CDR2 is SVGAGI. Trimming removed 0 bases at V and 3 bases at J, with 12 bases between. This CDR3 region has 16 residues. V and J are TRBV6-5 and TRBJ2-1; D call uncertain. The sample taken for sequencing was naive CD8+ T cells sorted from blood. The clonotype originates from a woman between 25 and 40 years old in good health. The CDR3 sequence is CASSYSSTALYNEQFF. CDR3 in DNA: TGTGCCAGCAGTTACTCGTCGACGGCTCTCTACAATGAGCAGTTCTTC.